A single sample is the source of the 2 T cell receptor beta chains below, sequenced in a study of blood T cell repertoires in COVID-19. The table came from immunoSEQ multiplex PCR; TCRdb's copy has only in-frame clones and leaves some out. The sample holds 150,000 to 200,000 clones, approximately 80% seen once. The sample comprised peripheral blood. All receptors come from a woman aged 70-85 years with COVID-19, enrolled during active disease.

This clone was detected only once. The chain is built from TRBV2 and TRBJ1-1; TRBD1 might be the D (5 bases). Between the trimmed V and J ends, which lost 7 bases and 3 bases, there was a span of 15 bases. This CDR3 is 14 amino acids long. The V gene's germline CDR1 is SNHLY and CDR2 FYNNEI. The CDR3 region has the DNA TGTGCCAGCACCGTAGGGGCGCCGGACACTGAAGCTTTCTTT. Translating gives CASTVGAPDTEAFF.

This clone was seen only once. This chain connects TRBV2 to TRBJ1-2; TRBD1 aligns across 9 bases. This CDR3 contains 15 residues. Trimming took 4 bases from V and 4 from J; bases not matched to a gene: 7. The V gene's germline CDR1 is SNHLY and CDR2 FYNNEI. This CDR3 reads CASSGTGGGIYGYTF. Here the CDR3 DNA reads TGTGCCAGCAGTGGTACAGGGGGCGGAATCTATGGCTACACCTTC.